The 21 T cell receptor beta chains presented below share a single source sample, sequenced in a study of cytomegalovirus exposure and HLA in healthy donors. TCRdb's table, derived via immunoSEQ multiplex PCR, lists solely in-frame clones and lacks some. The sample includes about 82,000 clones, about 95% of them seen just once. Input material: PBMCs. The source is a woman under 30 in good health and CMV-seronegative.

The chain joins TRBV2 to TRBJ2-7, with TRBD2 matching 8 bases. CDR3 length: 18 amino acids. V gave up 6 bases and J gave up 4 bases; unmatched junction bases: 20. Germline CDR1 and CDR2: SNHLY and FYNNEI. This CDR3 reads CASSPGTRLSRRLYEQYF. CDR3 in DNA: TGTGCCAGCAGCCCCGGGACTAGACTCTCCCGCCGGCTTTACGAGCAGTACTTC.

The chain joins TRBV7-8 to TRBJ2-6; the D gene is possibly TRBD2 (6 bases). V lost 5 bases and J 3 bases, leaving 11 bases between the germline ends. This CDR3 spans 15 amino acids. In germline, CDR1 is SGHVS, CDR2 FQNEAQ. This CDR3 reads CASSKRRGGANVLTF. CDR3 in DNA: TGTGCCAGCAGCAAGAGGAGGGGTGGGGCCAACGTCCTGACTTTC.

This chain links TRBV11-2 with TRBJ1-5; 9 bases map to TRBD1. V was pared by 7 bases and J by 5 bases, with 12 bases of the junction left unmatched. Germline V gene data show CDR1 as SGHAT and CDR2 as FQNNGV. This CDR3 is 16 amino acids long. The DNA of the CDR3 is TGTGCCAGCACCGCGGTTCGGGACAGGGACCATCAGCCCCAGCATTTT. Translated: CASTAVRDRDHQPQHF.

The V call is TRBV14, the J call TRBJ1-2, with 7 bases matching TRBD1. Trimming removed 5 bases from V and 8 bases from J; junction bases left unmatched: 17. This CDR3 has 16 residues. Germline CDR1 SGHDN, CDR2 FVKESK. The CDR3 nucleotides are TGTGCCAGCAGCGAGGACCTACAGGGGCTGCGAAACGGCTACACCTTC. As protein: CASSEDLQGLRNGYTF.

The genes are TRBV7-2 and TRBJ2-2, with 7 bases that match TRBD2. The J segment lost 1 base and the V segment lost 4 bases, leaving 6 bases of the junction unmatched. Looked up from germline, CDR1 is SGHTA and CDR2 is FQGNSA. The CDR3 has 16 amino acids. The CDR3 bases are TGTGCCAGCAGCTCAAGACTAGCACAGAACACCGGGGAGCTGTTTTTT. Protein product: CASSSRLAQNTGELFF.

This clone was seen once. The chain is built from TRBV5-1 and TRBJ1-4; 9 bases agree with TRBD1. This CDR3 is 16 amino acids long. In germline, CDR1 is SGHRS, CDR2 YFSETQ. Trimming cost V 0 bases and J 6 bases; bases outside gene matches: 6. CDR3 sequence reads: CASSLVFRDRDEKLFF. The DNA for the CDR3 is TGCGCCAGCAGCTTGGTCTTCCGGGACAGGGATGAAAAACTGTTTTTT.

This chain connects TRBV9 to TRBJ2-2, with TRBD2 matching 9 bases. The CDR3 contains 16 residues. Germline CDR1 reads SGDLS; CDR2 reads YYNGEE. V dropped 2 bases and J dropped 5; count of bases not matched to a gene: 7. CDR3 amino acids: CASSVPSSGSTGELFF. The CDR3 coding sequence is TGTGCCAGCAGCGTCCCGAGTAGCGGGAGTACCGGGGAGCTGTTTTTT.

This clone was found once. The chain couples TRBV28 to TRBJ1-1; D gene ambiguous. Trimming pared 3 bases from V and 2 bases from J, leaving 4 bases between. CDR3 length: 12 amino acids. From germline, CDR1 is MDHEN and CDR2 SYDVKM. CDR3: CASSFLNTEAFF. Written as DNA, the CDR3 is TGTGCCAGCAGTTTCTTAAACACTGAAGCTTTCTTT.

V gene TRBV5-6 combines with J gene TRBJ2-7; 7 nucleotides match TRBD2. Trimming at V came to 4 bases and at J to 6 bases, leaving 16 bases not matched to a gene. Germline assignment: CDR1 SGHDT and CDR2 YYEEEE. The CDR3 has 16 residues. The CDR3: CASSLNSGLVRSEQYF. As DNA, the CDR3 is TGTGCCAGCAGCCTCAACTCTGGACTAGTAAGAAGCGAGCAGTACTTC.

The genes are TRBV19 and TRBJ2-1, with D possibly being TRBD1 (8 bases). Trimming removed 7 bases from V and 3 bases from J, with 16 bases in between. This CDR3 contains 15 residues. CDR1 is LNHDA and CDR2 is SQIVND in the germline V gene (reference sequence). DNA of the CDR3: TGTGCCAGTAAACAGGGGGGGGCGGTCTACAATGAGCAGTTCTTC. This gives the protein CASKQGGAVYNEQFF.

This rearrangement joins TRBV6-5 to TRBJ1-1; 7 positions agree with TRBD1. Per germline, CDR1 MNHEY and CDR2 SVGAGI. CDR3 length equals 14 residues. V lost 4 bases to trimming and J lost 1 base; unmatched junction nucleotides: 3. The CDR3: CASSSRTGNTEAFF. For the CDR3, the DNA is TGTGCCAGCAGTTCCCGGACAGGGAACACTGAAGCTTTCTTT.

The V and J genes are TRBV2 and TRBJ2-1; 12 nucleotides agree with TRBD2. The CDR3 extends over 13 amino acids. Looked up from germline, CDR1 is SNHLY and CDR2 is FYNNEI. Unmatched junction bases numbered 5, after V lost 7 bases and J lost 10 bases. CDR3 nucleotides: TGTGCCAGCAATAGCGGACTAGCGGGGGAGCAGTTCTTC. Amino acid sequence: CASNSGLAGEQFF.

The chain links TRBV29-1 to TRBJ2-7; possible D gene TRBD1, 6 bases. CDR3 size: 13 residues. V was pared by 4 bases and J by 7 bases, with 17 bases between. Germline V lookup: CDR1 SQVTM, CDR2 ANQGSEA. This CDR3 is CSVAFAIGTEQYF. CDR3 DNA: TGCAGCGTTGCGTTTGCTATTGGGACAGAGCAGTACTTC.

The chain combines TRBV15 with TRBJ2-7; D possibly corresponds to TRBD2 (5 bases). The CDR3 spans 13 residues. Trimming stripped 3 bases from V and 3 bases from J, with 9 bases between. CDR1 and CDR2 from the germline V gene are LNHNV and YYDKDF (reference sequence). CDR3 sequence: CATSSRGIYEQYF. As DNA, the CDR3 is TGTGCCACCAGCAGTCGGGGAATCTACGAGCAGTACTTC.

This chain links TRBV18 with TRBJ1-1; TRBD1 agrees at 9 bases. Unmatched junction bases numbered 9, after V lost 3 bases and J lost 4 bases. The CDR3 consists of 16 residues. The germline V gene encodes CDR1 KGHSH and CDR2 LQKENI. CDR3 residues: CASSPSPQGAGTEAFF. CDR3 in DNA: TGTGCCAGCTCACCTAGCCCACAGGGGGCAGGCACTGAAGCTTTCTTT. The entire variable domain, with the rest obtained from reference TRBV18 and TRBJ1-1, is as follows: NAGVMQNPRHLVRRRGQEARLRCSPMKGHSHVYWYRQLPEEGLKFMVYLQKENIIDESGMPKERFSAEFPKEGPSILRIQQVVRGDSAAYFCASSPSPQGAGTEAFFGQGTRLTVV.

The chain links TRBV4-3 to TRBJ2-1, with 11 bases identical to TRBD2. Unmatched junction bases numbered 3, after V lost 0 bases and J lost 2 bases. The CDR3 is made up of 17 amino acids. CDR1 is LGHNA and CDR2 is YSLEER in the germline V gene. CDR3 coding DNA: TGCGCCAGCAGCCAAGAAACTAGCGGGAGTCCCTACAATGAGCAGTTCTTC. Encoded protein: CASSQETSGSPYNEQFF.

In its sample, this clone was seen a few times. The gene calls are TRBV27 and TRBJ2-7; no reliable D call. With 2 bases removed from V and 0 bases from J, the gap between germline ends came to 8 bases. CDR3 length: 14 residues. CDR1 MNHEY and CDR2 SMNVEV come from the germline V gene (reference sequence). The CDR3 DNA follows: TGTGCCAGCAGTTTAGGTGGGCCCTCCTACGAGCAGTACTTC. Translating it yields CASSLGGPSYEQYF.

Only one count was recorded for this clone. CDR3 sequence reads: CASSVGGANNSPLHF. The CDR3 DNA reads TGTGCCAGCAGCGTAGGTGGGGCTAACAATTCACCCCTCCACTTT. This chain links TRBV9 with TRBJ1-6; weak D call: TRBD1 (5 bases). The CDR3 consists of 15 residues. Trimming shortened V by 0 bases and J by 7 bases, and 11 bases separated the two germline ends. Germline CDR1 is SGDLS and CDR2 is YYNGEE. Variable domain in full (rest from reference TRBV9 and TRBJ1-6): DSGVTQTPKHLITATGQRVTLRCSPRSGDLSVYWYQQSLDQGLQFLIQYYNGEERAKGNILERFSAQQFPDLHSELNLSSLELGDSALYFCASSVGGANNSPLHFGNGTRLTVT.

The V call is TRBV5-1, the J call TRBJ2-3; D not certain. The CDR3 spans 14 residues. The V and J ends lost 3 bases and 1 base respectively, with 9 bases between them. CDR1 and CDR2 from the germline V gene are SGHRS and YFSETQ. The CDR3 here is CASSSQTGTDTQYF. Here the CDR3 DNA reads TGCGCCAGCAGCTCTCAAACGGGCACAGATACGCAGTATTTT.

The rearrangement joins TRBV9 to TRBJ1-1, with D maybe TRBD1 (6 bases). V lost 0 bases and J lost 8, with 11 bases in between. This CDR3 contains 13 residues. Germline loops: CDR1 SGDLS, CDR2 YYNGEE. CDR3: CASSVAQGKEAFF. In DNA, the CDR3 is TGTGCCAGCAGCGTAGCTCAGGGGAAAGAAGCTTTCTTT.

The rearrangement links TRBV5-8 to TRBJ2-7, with 7 nucleotides matching TRBD1. V shed 4 bases and J 1 base; nucleotides not matched to a gene: 5. CDR3 length: 14 residues. Germline V gene lookup returns CDR1 SGHTS and CDR2 YDEGEE. The CDR3 protein is CASSLRDSSYEQYF. DNA for the CDR3: TGTGCCAGCAGCCTCCGGGACAGTTCCTACGAGCAGTACTTC.